This T cell receptor beta chain was observed in a study of blood T cell repertoires in COVID-19. It was during active infection that Seattle patients were enrolled and then longitudinally followed. The CDR3 is made up of 15 amino acids. CDR1 and CDR2 (germline): SGHRS, YFSETQ. V was cut by 0 bases and J by 2 bases, with 10 bases left in between. In the study's own analysis: Amplifying reference gene primers gave estimates of nucleated cell counts. The assay was immunoSEQ multiplex PCR, and TCRdb's table has in-frame clones only and misses some. V, J and clone size reflect that table, while D and trimming were determined from the DNA. The table lists roughly 300,000 clones, under 90% of them singletons.

The source of this sequence is a woman under 40 with COVID-19, enrolled during active disease. The rearrangement joins TRBV5-1 to TRBJ2-3; D not certain. The sample consisted of peripheral blood. DNA of the CDR3: TGCGCCAGCAGCTTGGTGTCCTACCCCACAGATACGCAGTATTTT. Encoded protein: CASSLVSYPTDTQYF.